The clone carrying this TCR beta chain was detected a few times. TCRdb called the RT-PCR reads again in MiXCR, with one record for every CDR3 protein. The profile shows about 540,000 distinct CDR3 sequences, 14% of them singletons. This specimen comes from a study of response to subunit inactivated influenza vaccine. V was pared by 5 bases and J by 2 bases, with 4 bases of the junction left unmatched. There are 15 residues in the CDR3. The germline V gene has CDR1 KGHSH and CDR2 LQKENI. The sequence derives from a man aged 50 or older who received an inactivated influenza vaccine. The sample consisted of PBMCs from blood, taken 11 to 12 days after vaccination. This chain links TRBV18 with TRBJ2-1; 9 bases map to TRBD2. CDR3 DNA: TGTGCCAGCTCAACGACTAGCGGACCCTACAATGAGCAGTTCTTC. This encodes CASSTTSGPYNEQFF.